This T cell receptor (beta chain) originates from a study of cytomegalovirus exposure and HLA in healthy donors. V lost 5 bases and J lost 7; bases outside the gene matches: 12. Germline assignment: CDR1 MNHNY and CDR2 SVGAGI (reference sequence). This CDR3 spans 15 amino acids. The primer mix had 60 Vbeta and 13 Jbeta primers. Generated by immunoSEQ multiplex PCR, the TCRdb table keeps only in-frame clones and is missing some. Of tens of thousands of clones in the sample, less than 80% were seen once. Broader study findings: Specific recognition of CMV antigens was confirmed in vitro for three chains (all CMV-associated). By a later analysis, the bulk of CMV-associated TCR beta chains appeared HLA-restricted.

Comments on this clone: Its antigen is currently unknown.

The sequence was obtained from a man aged 55 to 70 in good health and CMV-seropositive. The sample consisted of PBMCs. V gene TRBV6-6 combines with J gene TRBJ1-2; 8 bases agree with TRBD1. As DNA, the CDR3 is TGTGCCAGCAGTGACACCAGGGGGCGCGGGTCTGGCTACACCTTC. This translates into CASSDTRGRGSGYTF.